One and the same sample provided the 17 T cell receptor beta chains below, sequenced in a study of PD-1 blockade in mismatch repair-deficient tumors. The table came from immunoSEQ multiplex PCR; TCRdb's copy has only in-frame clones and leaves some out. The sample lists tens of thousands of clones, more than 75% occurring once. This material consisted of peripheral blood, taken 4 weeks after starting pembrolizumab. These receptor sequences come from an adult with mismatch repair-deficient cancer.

CDR3 sequence reads: CASKGLQRGTAGTSGYEQYF. The DNA of the CDR3 is TGTGCCAGCAAAGGGCTTCAAAGGGGGACGGCCGGGACTAGCGGTTACGAGCAGTACTTC. The chain has TRBV28 and TRBJ2-7; 11 positions match TRBD2. V trimming: 7 bases; J trimming: 4 bases; junction bases outside the gene matches: 24. The CDR3 extends over 20 amino acids. Germline CDR1 reads MDHEN; CDR2 reads SYDVKM.

The CDR3 nucleotides are TGCGCCAGCAGCCAAACAGGGAATTCTGAAGCTTTCTTT. Residues: CASSQTGNSEAFF. The J gene is TRBJ1-1, the V gene TRBV4-3; D might be TRBD1 (6 bases). V lost 2 bases, J lost 6 bases, and 10 bases lay in between. Germline values: CDR1 LGHNA, CDR2 YSLEER. This CDR3 spans 13 amino acids.

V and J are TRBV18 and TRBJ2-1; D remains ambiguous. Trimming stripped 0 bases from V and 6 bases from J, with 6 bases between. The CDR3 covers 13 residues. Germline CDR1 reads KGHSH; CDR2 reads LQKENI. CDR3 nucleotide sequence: TGTGCCAGCTCACCACCCTCGAGCAATGAGCAGTTCTTC. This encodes CASSPPSSNEQFF.

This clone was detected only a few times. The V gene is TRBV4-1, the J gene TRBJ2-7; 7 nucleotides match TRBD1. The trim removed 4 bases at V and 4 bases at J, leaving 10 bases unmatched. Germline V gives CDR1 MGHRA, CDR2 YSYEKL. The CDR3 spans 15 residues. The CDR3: CASSPTTGQVYEQYF. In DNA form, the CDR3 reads TGCGCCAGCAGCCCAACGACCGGACAGGTATACGAGCAGTACTTC.

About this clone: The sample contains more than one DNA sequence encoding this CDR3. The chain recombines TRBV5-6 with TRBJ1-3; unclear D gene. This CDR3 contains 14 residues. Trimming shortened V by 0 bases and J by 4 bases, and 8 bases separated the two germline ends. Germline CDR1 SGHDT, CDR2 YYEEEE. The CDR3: CASSLGTQGNTIYF. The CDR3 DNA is TGTGCCAGCAGCTTGGGGACTCAAGGAAACACCATATATTTT.

CDR3: CASSLYYGPYEQYF. The CDR3 bases are TGTGCCAGCAGTTTATATTACGGGCCCTACGAGCAGTACTTC. The chain has TRBV27 and TRBJ2-7; D gene uncertain. Trimming shortened V by 1 base and J by 2 bases, and 9 bases separated the two germline ends. CDR3 length: 14 residues. Germline V gives CDR1 MNHEY, CDR2 SMNVEV (reference sequence).

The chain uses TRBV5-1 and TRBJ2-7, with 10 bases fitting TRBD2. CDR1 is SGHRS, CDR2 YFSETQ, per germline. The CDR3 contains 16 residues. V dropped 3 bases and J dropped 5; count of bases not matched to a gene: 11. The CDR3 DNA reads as TGCGCCAGCAGCTGGGGGTTTAGCGGGAGGATCCACGAGCAGTACTTC. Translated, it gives CASSWGFSGRIHEQYF.

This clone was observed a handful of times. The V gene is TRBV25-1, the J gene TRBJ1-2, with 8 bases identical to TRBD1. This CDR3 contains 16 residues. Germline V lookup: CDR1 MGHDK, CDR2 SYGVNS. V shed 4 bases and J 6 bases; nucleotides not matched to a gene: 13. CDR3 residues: CASSGGTGVGLDGYTF. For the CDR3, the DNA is TGTGCCAGCAGTGGAGGGACAGGCGTCGGTCTGGATGGCTACACCTTC.

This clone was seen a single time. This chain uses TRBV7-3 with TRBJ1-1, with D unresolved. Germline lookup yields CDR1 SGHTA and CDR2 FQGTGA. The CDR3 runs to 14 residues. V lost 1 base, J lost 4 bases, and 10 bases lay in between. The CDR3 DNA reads TGTGCCAGCAGCTTAAGGCTCGGGTCCACTGAAGCTTTCTTT. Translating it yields CASSLRLGSTEAFF.

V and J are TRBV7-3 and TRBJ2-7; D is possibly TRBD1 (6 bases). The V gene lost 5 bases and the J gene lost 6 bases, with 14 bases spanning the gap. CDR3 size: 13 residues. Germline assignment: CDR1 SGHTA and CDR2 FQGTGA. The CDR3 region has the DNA TGTGCCAGCAGCCTAGGCAGGGGAAGCGAGCAGTACTTC. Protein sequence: CASSLGRGSEQYF.

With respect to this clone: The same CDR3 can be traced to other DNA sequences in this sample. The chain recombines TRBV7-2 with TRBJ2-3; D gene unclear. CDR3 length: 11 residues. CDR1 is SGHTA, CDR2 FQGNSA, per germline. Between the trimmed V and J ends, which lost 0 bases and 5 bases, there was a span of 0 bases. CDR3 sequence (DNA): TGTGCCAGCAGCTTAGCAGATACGCAGTATTTT. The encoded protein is CASSLADTQYF.

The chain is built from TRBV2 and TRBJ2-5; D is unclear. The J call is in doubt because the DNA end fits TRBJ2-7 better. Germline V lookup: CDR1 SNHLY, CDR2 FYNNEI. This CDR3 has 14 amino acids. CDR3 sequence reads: CASEDPERTYEQYF. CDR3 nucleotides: TGTGCCAGCGAGGACCCAGAGAGGACCTACGAGCAGTACTTC.

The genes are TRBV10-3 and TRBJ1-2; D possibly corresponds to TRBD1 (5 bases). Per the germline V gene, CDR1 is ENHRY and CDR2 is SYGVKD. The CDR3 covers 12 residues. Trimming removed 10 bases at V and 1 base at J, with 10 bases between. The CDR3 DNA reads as TGTGCCACCTCCCAGGGTAACTATGGCTACACCTTC. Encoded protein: CATSQGNYGYTF.

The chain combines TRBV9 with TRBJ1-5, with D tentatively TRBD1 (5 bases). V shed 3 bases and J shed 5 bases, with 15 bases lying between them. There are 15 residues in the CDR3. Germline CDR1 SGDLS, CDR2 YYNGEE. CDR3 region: CASSGGGTDDQPQHF. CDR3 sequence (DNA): TGTGCCAGCAGCGGGGGGGGTACAGACGATCAGCCCCAGCATTTT.

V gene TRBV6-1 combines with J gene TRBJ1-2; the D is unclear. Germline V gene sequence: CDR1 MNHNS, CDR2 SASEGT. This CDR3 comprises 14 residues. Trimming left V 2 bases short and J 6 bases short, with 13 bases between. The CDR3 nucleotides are TGTGCCAGCAGTGAATCTAGTCGGGTTAATGGCTACACCTTC. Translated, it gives CASSESSRVNGYTF.

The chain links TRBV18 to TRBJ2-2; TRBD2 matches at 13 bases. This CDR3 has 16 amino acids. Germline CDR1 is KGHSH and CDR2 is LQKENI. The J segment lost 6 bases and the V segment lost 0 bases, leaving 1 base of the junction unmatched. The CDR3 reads CASSPPGLAGAGELFF. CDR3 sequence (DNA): TGTGCCAGCTCACCACCCGGACTAGCGGGAGCCGGGGAGCTGTTTTTT.

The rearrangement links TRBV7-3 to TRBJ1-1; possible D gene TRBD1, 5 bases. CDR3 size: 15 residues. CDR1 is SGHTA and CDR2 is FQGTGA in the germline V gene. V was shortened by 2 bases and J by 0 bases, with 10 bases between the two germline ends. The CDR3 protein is CASSLAGGVNTEAFF. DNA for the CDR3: TGTGCCAGCAGCTTAGCGGGGGGAGTGAACACTGAAGCTTTCTTT. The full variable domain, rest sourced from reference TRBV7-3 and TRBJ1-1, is GAGVSQTPSNKVTEKGKYVELRCDPISGHTALYWYRQSLGQGPEFLIYFQGTGAADDSGLPNDRFFAVRPEGSVSTLKIQRTERGDSAVYLCASSLAGGVNTEAFFGQGTRLTVV.